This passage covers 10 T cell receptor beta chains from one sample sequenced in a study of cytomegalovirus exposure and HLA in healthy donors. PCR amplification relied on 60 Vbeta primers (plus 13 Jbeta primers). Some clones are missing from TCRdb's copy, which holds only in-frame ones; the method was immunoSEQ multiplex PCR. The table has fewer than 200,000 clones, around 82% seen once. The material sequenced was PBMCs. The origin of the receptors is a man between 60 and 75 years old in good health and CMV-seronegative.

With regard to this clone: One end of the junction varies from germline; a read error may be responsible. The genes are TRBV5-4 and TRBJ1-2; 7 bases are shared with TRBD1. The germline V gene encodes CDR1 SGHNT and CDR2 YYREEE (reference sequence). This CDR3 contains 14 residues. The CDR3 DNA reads TGTGCCAGCAGCTTCTCAGGGGGAATGGGTGGCTACCCCTTC. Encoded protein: CASSFSGGMGGYPF.

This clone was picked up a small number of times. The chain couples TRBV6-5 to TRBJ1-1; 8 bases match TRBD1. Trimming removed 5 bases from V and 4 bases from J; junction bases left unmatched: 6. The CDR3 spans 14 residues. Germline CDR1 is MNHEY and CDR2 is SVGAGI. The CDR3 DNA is TGTGCCAGCAGTCGACAGGGGCTGGGCACTGAAGCTTTCTTT. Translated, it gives CASSRQGLGTEAFF.

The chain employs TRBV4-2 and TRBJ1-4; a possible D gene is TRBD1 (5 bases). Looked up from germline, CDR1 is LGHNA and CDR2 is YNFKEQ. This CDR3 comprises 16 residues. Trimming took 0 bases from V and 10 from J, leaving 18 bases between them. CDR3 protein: CASSQDGGVVGGKLFF. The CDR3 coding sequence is TGTGCCAGCAGCCAAGACGGTGGGGTGGTCGGGGGAAAACTGTTTTTT.

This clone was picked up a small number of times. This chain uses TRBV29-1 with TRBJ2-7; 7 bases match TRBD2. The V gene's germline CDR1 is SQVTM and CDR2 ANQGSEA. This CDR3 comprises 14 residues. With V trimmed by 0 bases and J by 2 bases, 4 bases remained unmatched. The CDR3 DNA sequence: TGCAGCGTTGAAGATCGTCGGGGGGCCTACGAGCAGTACTTC. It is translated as CSVEDRRGAYEQYF.

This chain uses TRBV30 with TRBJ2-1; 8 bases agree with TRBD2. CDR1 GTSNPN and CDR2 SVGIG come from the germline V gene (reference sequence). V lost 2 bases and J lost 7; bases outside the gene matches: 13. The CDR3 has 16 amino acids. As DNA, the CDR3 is TGTGCCTGGAGTCCACCCGGGCGGGGGGCGAAGAATGAGCAGTTCTTC. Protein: CAWSPPGRGAKNEQFF.

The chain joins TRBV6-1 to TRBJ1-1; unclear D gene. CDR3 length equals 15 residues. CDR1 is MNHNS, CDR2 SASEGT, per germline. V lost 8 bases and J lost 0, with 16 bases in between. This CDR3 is CASRRESPLNTEAFF. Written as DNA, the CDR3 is TGTGCCAGCCGGAGGGAGTCCCCCTTGAACACTGAAGCTTTCTTT.

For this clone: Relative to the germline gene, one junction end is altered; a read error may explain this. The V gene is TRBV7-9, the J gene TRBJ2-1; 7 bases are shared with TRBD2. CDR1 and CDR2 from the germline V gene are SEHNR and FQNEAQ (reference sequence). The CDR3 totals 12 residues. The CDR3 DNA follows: TGTTCCAGCAGCTTAGCGGGCGGGAGCCCGTTCTTC. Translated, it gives CSSSLAGGSPFF.

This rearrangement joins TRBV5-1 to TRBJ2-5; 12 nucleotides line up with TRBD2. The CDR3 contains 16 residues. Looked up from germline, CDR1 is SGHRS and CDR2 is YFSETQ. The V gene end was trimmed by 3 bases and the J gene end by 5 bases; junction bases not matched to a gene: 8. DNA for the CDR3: TGCGCCAGCAGCTCCACCCGGACTAGCGGGATCGAGACCCAGTACTTC. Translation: CASSSTRTSGIETQYF.

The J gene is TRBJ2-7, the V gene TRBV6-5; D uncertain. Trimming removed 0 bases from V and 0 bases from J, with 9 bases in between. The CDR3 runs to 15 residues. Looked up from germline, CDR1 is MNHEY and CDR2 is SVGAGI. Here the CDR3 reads CASSYSRADSYEQYF. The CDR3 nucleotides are TGTGCCAGCAGTTACTCTCGAGCCGACTCCTACGAGCAGTACTTC.

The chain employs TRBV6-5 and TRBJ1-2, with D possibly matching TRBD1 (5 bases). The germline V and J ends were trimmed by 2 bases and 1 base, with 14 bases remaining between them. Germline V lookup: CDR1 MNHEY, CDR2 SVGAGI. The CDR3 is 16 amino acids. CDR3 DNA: TGTGCCAGCAGTTACAACGGGGGATACAGTAACTATGGCTACACCTTC. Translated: CASSYNGGYSNYGYTF.